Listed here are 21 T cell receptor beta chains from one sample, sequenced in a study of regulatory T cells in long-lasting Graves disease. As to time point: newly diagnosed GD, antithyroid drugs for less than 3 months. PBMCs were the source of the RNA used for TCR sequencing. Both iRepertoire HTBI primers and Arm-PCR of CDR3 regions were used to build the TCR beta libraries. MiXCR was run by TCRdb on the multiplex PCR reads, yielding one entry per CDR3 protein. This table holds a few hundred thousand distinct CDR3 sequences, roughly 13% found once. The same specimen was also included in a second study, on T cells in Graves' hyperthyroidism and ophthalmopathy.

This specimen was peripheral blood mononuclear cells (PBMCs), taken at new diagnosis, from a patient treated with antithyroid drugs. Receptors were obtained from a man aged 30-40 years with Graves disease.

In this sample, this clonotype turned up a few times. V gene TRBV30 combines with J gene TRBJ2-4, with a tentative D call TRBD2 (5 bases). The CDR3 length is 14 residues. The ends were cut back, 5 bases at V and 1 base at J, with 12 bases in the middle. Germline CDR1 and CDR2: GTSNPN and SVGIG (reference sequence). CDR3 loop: CAWADGNAKNIQYF. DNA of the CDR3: TGTGCCTGGGCCGACGGGAACGCCAAAAACATTCAGTACTTC.

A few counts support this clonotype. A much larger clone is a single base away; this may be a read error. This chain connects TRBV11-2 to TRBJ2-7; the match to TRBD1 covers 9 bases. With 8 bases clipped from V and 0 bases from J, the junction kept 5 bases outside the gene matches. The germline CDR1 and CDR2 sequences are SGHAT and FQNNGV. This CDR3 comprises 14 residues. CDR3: CASQGDRDSYEQYF. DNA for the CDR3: TGTGCCAGCCAGGGGGACAGGGACTCCTACGAGCAGTACTTC.

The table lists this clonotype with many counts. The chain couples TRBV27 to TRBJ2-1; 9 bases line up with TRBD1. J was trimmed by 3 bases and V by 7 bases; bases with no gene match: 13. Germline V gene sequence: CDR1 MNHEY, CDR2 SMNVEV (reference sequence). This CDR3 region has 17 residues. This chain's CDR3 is CASTTRGGTGIYNEQFF. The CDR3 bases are TGTGCCAGCACCACCCGGGGCGGGACAGGGATCTACAATGAGCAGTTCTTC.

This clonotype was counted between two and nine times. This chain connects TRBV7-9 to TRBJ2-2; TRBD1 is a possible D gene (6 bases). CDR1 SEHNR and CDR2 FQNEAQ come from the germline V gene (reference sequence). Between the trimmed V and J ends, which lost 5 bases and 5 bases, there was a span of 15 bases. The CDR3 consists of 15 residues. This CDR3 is CASSPPDRLTGELFF. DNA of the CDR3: TGTGCCAGCAGCCCCCCGGACAGACTGACCGGGGAGCTGTTTTTT.

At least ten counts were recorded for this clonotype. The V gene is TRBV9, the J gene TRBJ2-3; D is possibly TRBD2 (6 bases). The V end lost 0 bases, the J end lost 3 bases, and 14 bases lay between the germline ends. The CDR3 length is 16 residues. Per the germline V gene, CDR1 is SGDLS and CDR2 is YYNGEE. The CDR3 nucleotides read TGTGCCAGCAGCGTAGCCCCATCGCTAGCGACAGATACGCAGTATTTT. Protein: CASSVAPSLATDTQYF.

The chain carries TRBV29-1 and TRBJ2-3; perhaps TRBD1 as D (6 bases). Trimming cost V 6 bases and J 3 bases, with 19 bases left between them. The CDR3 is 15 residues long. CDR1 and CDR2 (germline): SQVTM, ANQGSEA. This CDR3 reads CSVGVLQGATDTQYF. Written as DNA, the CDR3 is TGCAGCGTCGGAGTATTACAGGGAGCGACAGATACGCAGTATTTT.

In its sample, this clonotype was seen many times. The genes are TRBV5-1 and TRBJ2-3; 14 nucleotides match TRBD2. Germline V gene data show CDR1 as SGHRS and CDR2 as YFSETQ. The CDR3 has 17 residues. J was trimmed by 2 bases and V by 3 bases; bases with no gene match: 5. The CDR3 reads CASSSRTSGRYTDTQYF. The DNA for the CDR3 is TGCGCCAGCAGCTCACGGACTAGCGGGAGGTACACAGATACGCAGTATTTT.

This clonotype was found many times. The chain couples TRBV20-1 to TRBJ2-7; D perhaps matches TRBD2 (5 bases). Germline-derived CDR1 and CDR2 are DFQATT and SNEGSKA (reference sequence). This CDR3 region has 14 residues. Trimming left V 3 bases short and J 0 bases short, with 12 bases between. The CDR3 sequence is CSASAGPASYEQYF. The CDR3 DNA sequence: TGCAGTGCTAGTGCGGGCCCTGCCTCCTACGAGCAGTACTTC.

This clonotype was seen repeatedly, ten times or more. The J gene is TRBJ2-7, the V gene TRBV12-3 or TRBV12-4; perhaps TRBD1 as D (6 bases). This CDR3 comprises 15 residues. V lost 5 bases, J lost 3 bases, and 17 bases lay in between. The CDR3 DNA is TGTGCCAGCAGTCCTCCTCGCAGGGGAAACTACGAGCAGTACTTC. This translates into CASSPPRRGNYEQYF.

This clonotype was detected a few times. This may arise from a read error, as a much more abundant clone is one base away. In nucleotides, the CDR3 is TGCAGTGCTAGATACAATGAGCAGTTCTTC. Protein product: CSARYNEQFF. The chain recombines TRBV20-1 with TRBJ2-1; D is unclear. Trimming stripped 2 bases from V and 4 bases from J, with 0 bases between. The CDR3 is 10 residues long. Germline V CDR1 and CDR2: DFQATT, SNEGSKA (reference sequence).

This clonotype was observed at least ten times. This chain's CDR3 is CAIKVDAGTEAFF. The CDR3 nucleotides are TGTGCCATCAAAGTGGACGCGGGCACTGAAGCTTTCTTT. The chain has TRBV12-3 or TRBV12-4 and TRBJ1-1; no clear D. V dropped 10 bases and J dropped 4 bases, with 16 bases sitting between them. The CDR3 sequence is 13 residues long.

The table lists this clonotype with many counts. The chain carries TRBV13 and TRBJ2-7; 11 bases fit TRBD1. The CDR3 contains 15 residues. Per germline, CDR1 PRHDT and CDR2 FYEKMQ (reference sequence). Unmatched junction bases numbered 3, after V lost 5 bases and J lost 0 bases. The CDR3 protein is CASSGTGGSSYEQYF. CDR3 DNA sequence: TGTGCCAGCAGCGGGACAGGGGGAAGCTCCTACGAGCAGTACTTC.

The CDR3 region is CSARASSYNSPLHF. The CDR3 nucleotides read TGCAGTGCTAGAGCCAGCTCCTATAATTCACCCCTCCACTTT. The gene calls are TRBV20-1 and TRBJ1-6; D unclear. There are 14 residues in the CDR3. The V gene's germline CDR1 is DFQATT and CDR2 SNEGSKA (reference sequence). Between the trimmed V and J ends, which lost 1 base and 0 bases, there was a span of 4 bases.

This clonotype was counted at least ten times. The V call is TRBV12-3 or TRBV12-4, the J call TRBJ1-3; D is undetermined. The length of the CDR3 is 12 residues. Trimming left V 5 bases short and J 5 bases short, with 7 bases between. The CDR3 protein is CASSKNRNTIYF. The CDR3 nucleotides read TGTGCCAGCAGTAAGAACCGAAACACCATATATTTT.

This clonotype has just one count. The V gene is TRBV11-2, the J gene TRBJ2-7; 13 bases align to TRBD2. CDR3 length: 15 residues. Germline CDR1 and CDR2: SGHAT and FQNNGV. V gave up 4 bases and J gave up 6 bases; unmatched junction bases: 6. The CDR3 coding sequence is TGTGCCAGCAGCTCCGGACTAGCGGGAGTAACCGAGCAGTACTTC. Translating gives CASSSGLAGVTEQYF. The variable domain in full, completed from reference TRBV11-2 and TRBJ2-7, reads EAGVAQSPRYKIIEKRQSVAFWCNPISGHATLYWYQQILGQGPKLLIQFQNNGVVDDSQLPKDRFSAERLKGVDSTLKIQPAKLEDSAVYLCASSSGLAGVTEQYFGPGTRLTVT.

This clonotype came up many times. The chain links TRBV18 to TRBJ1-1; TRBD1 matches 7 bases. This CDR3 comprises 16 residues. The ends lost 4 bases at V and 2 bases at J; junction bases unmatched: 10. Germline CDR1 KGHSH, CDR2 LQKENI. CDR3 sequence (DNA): TGTGCCAGCTCACTAACGGGCGGGACAGCAAACACTGAAGCTTTCTTT. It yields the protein CASSLTGGTANTEAFF. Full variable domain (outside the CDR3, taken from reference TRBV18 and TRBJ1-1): NAGVMQNPRHLVRRRGQEARLRCSPMKGHSHVYWYRQLPEEGLKFMVYLQKENIIDESGMPKERFSAEFPKEGPSILRIQQVVRGDSAAYFCASSLTGGTANTEAFFGQGTRLTVV.

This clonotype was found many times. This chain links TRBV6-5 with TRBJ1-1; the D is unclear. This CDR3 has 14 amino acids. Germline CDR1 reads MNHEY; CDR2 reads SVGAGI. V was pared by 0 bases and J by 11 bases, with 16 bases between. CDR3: CASSYSSQPANAFF. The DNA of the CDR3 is TGTGCCAGCAGTTACTCGAGTCAGCCAGCGAATGCTTTCTTT.

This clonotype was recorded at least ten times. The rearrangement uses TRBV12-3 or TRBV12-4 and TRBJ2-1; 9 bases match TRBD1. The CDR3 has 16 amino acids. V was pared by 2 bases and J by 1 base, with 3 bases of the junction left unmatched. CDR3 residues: CASSLSGTGSYNEQFF. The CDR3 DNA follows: TGTGCCAGCAGTTTATCCGGGACAGGGTCCTACAATGAGCAGTTCTTC.

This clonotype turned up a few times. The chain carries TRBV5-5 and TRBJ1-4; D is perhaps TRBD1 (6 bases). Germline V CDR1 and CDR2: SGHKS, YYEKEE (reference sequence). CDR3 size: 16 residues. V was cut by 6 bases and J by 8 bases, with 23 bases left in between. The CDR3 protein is CASTTRRTVGMEKLFF. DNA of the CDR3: TGTGCCAGCACCACGCGGCGGACAGTCGGAATGGAAAAACTGTTTTTT.

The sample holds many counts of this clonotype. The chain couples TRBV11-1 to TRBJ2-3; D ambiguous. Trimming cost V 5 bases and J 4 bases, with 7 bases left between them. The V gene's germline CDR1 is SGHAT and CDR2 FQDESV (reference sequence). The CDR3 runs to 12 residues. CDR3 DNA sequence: TGTGCCAGCAGCACCTGGTCAGATACGCAGTATTTT. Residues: CASSTWSDTQYF.

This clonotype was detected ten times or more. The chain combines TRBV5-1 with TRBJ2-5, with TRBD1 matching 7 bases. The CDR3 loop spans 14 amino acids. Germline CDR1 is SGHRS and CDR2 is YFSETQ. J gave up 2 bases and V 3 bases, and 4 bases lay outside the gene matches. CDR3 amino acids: CASSWTGQQETQYF. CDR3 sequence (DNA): TGCGCCAGCAGCTGGACAGGACAACAAGAGACCCAGTACTTC.